This TCR beta chain appears in the sequencing data of a study of cytomegalovirus exposure and HLA in healthy donors. Study outcomes and limitations: Cytomegalovirus status was reportedly diagnosed by the classifier with high specificity and sensitivity. Cytomegalovirus-associated TCR beta chains were listed, numbering 150 to 200. One later analysis, an examination of the roughly 110 validation repertoires, found that first-cohort TCR clusters tended to co-occur in them.

Regarding this clone: The antigen remains unidentified.

Profiled with immunoSEQ multiplex PCR; TCRdb holds only in-frame clones, not every one. The repertoire holds fewer than 200,000 clones, with approximately 96% as singletons. Trimming at V came to 6 bases and at J to 1 base, leaving 5 bases not matched to a gene. The CDR3 spans 15 residues. Germline lookup yields CDR1 LNHDA and CDR2 SQIVND (reference sequence). The receptor comes from a woman aged 18-35 years in good health and CMV-seronegative. The rearrangement links TRBV19 to TRBJ1-5, with 8 bases fitting TRBD1. What was sequenced was PBMCs. The CDR3 DNA reads TGTGCCAGTAGCGATCAGGGGGCAAGCAATCAGCCCCAGCATTTT. This gives the protein CASSDQGASNQPQHF. Full variable domain (outside the CDR3, taken from reference TRBV19 and TRBJ1-5): DGGITQSPKYLFRKEGQNVTLSCEQNLNHDAMYWYRQDPGQGLRLIYYSQIVNDFQKGDIAEGYSVSREKKESFPLTVTSAQKNPTAFYLCASSDQGASNQPQHFGDGTRLSIL.